This T cell receptor beta chain was captured by sequencing in a study of CD8+ T cells in alopecia areata. Study at large: Those patients who were treated received oral tofacitinib, which was given at 5 to 10 mg twice daily for moderate-to-severe alopecia areata.

The study's findings and limits: Elevated clonality characterized lesional scalp relative to normal scalp, particularly in alopecia totalis/universalis.

This CDR3 comprises 18 residues. Germline CDR1 LGHNA, CDR2 YSLEER. V was shortened by 1 base and J by 5 bases, with 21 bases between the two germline ends. This clone was picked up a small number of times. What it recognizes is unknown. In alopecia areata patients, both lesional scalp punch biopsies and peripheral blood were collected. PBMCs were stained for CD3, CD4 and CD8, and CD4+ and CD8+ T cells were sorted. RNA, once extracted, was reverse transcribed into cDNA for use as the sequencing template. This table comes from immunoSEQ multiplex PCR, and its TCRdb copy is limited to in-frame clones, with some not included. The table shows over 50,000 clones, with about half occurring only once.

The V gene is TRBV4-3, the J gene TRBJ2-1, with D perhaps given as TRBD1 or TRBD2 (5 bases each). The clonotype was recovered from a human donor with alopecia areata. The sequences come from CD8+ T cells sorted from blood, collected at week 0. CDR3 DNA: TGCGCCAGCAGCCAAGTGGATGGGGGTTCCGCGGCTAACAATGAGCAGTTCTTC. This codes for CASSQVDGGSAANNEQFF.